These 9 T cell receptor beta chains came from one sample sequenced in a study of CD8 T cells in Susac syndrome. With random hexamers, reverse transcription was performed on about 0.45 to 1 ug of RNA. TCRdb ran MiXCR on the immunoSEQ multiplex PCR reads and lists one entry per CDR3 protein. The sample lists 75,000 or so distinct CDR3 sequences, 94% occurring once. Sequencing was done on a sample of CD8+ T cells from PBMCs. All receptors come from a human donor with Susac syndrome.

This CDR3 reads CASRRQGEGSYNEQFF. As DNA, the CDR3 is TGTGCCAGCAGACGACAGGGGGAGGGCTCCTACAATGAGCAGTTCTTC. The J gene is TRBJ2-1, the V gene TRBV28, with 9 nucleotides matching TRBD1. Germline-derived CDR1 and CDR2 are MDHEN and SYDVKM. The CDR3 totals 16 residues. With V trimmed by 6 bases and J by 0 bases, 6 bases remained unmatched.

V is TRBV12-3 or TRBV12-4 and J is TRBJ2-7; possibly TRBD2 for D (6 bases). This CDR3 has 14 amino acids. V lost 3 bases, J lost 3 bases, and 12 bases lay in between. Written as DNA, the CDR3 is TGTGCCAGCAGTTTGGGGGGTGAGGACTACGAGCAGTACTTC. It is translated as CASSLGGEDYEQYF.

The CDR3 spells CASSPPGKPQAFF. As DNA, the CDR3 is TGTGCCAGCAGCCCACCGGGTAAGCCTCAAGCTTTCTTT. The genes are TRBV27 and TRBJ1-1; D uncertain. V shed 6 bases and J shed 9 bases, with 17 bases lying between them. The CDR3 sequence is 13 residues long. Germline V gene lookup returns CDR1 MNHEY and CDR2 SMNVEV (reference sequence).

The rearrangement joins TRBV29-1 to TRBJ2-5; 9 bases line up with TRBD2. The germline V gene encodes CDR1 SQVTM and CDR2 ANQGSEA. Germline trimming cut 6 bases from V and 10 bases from J; bases unmatched to any gene: 12. The CDR3 is 13 residues long. The CDR3 loop reads CSVRGGDVRDQYF. The CDR3 DNA is TGCAGCGTGCGGGGGGGAGATGTCCGTGACCAGTACTTC. The whole variable domain, remainder taken from reference TRBV29-1 and TRBJ2-5, is SAVISQKPSRDICQRGTSLTIQCQVDSQVTMMFWYRQQPGQSLTLIATANQGSEATYESGFVIDKFPISRPNLTFSTLTVSNMSPEDSSIYLCSVRGGDVRDQYFGPGTRLLVL.

This clonotype appeared once. The chain carries TRBV7-8 and TRBJ1-1; D not certain. The CDR3 loop spans 12 amino acids. Between the trimmed V and J ends, which lost 1 base and 5 bases, there was a span of 5 bases. Germline values: CDR1 SGHVS, CDR2 FQNEAQ. The CDR3 DNA reads as TGTGCCAGCAGCTTAGTCGAAACTGAAGCTTTCTTT. This codes for CASSLVETEAFF.

The rearrangement joins TRBV5-1 to TRBJ2-4; D is possibly TRBD1 or TRBD2 (7 bases each). Trimming took off 0 bases at V and 1 base at J, with 17 bases between the two ends. This CDR3 contains 18 residues. Per the germline V gene, CDR1 is SGHRS and CDR2 is YFSETQ. The CDR3 bases are TGCGCCAGCAGCTTGGGAGACAGGGAGGGAATTGCCAAAAACATTCAGTACTTC. This sequence encodes CASSLGDREGIAKNIQYF.

In nucleotides, the CDR3 is TGTGCCAGCAGCGCCCGGGAAGACGAGCAGTACTTC. It translates to CASSAREDEQYF. The chain uses TRBV9 and TRBJ2-7, with D perhaps TRBD2 (5 bases). This CDR3 is built from 12 residues. The V gene's germline CDR1 is SGDLS and CDR2 YYNGEE. V shed 3 bases and J shed 5 bases, with 9 bases lying between them.

The chain couples TRBV7-2 to TRBJ2-3, with TRBD1 matching 9 bases. From germline, CDR1 is SGHTA and CDR2 FQGNSA. The CDR3 extends over 16 amino acids. The V segment lost 1 base and the J segment 6 bases; nucleotides outside the gene matches: 8. The CDR3 DNA is TGTGCCAGCAGCTTAGAATGGGACAGGGATCATGATACGCAGTATTTT. Its translation: CASSLEWDRDHDTQYF.

V and J are TRBV7-9 and TRBJ1-5; D gene uncertain. CDR1 is SEHNR and CDR2 is FQNEAQ in the germline V gene (reference sequence). V lost 5 bases, J lost 0 bases, and 8 bases lay in between. The CDR3 spans 14 residues. The chain's CDR3 is CASSPPTSNQPQHF. In DNA form, the CDR3 reads TGTGCCAGCAGCCCCCCTACTAGCAATCAGCCCCAGCATTTT.